This T cell receptor beta chain was retrieved from a study of memory CD4+ T cells and cytomegalovirus serostatus. Study-level points and caveats: CMV serostatus prediction reached median AUC roughly 0.95, or 0.91 with US-trained model. About two fifths of the roughly 150 known CMV-associated TCRbeta sequences appeared in CD4+ memory.

TCRdb's table, derived via immunoSEQ multiplex PCR, lists solely in-frame clones and lacks some. The data show some 35,000 clones, with less than 80% seen just once and roughly 5.7% held by the top ten. Single viable CD3+CD4+CD8-CD45RO+ cells were sorted as the memory CD4+ T cells. CMV serostatus came from serum IgG against pp150, pp28, p38, p52. Positive selection with CD4 microbeads enriched total CD4+ T cells. This clone was observed a single time. The antigen is not known. This CDR3 region has 15 residues. V lost 11 bases and J lost 1; bases outside the gene matches: 12. Per the germline V gene, CDR1 is MNHNS and CDR2 is SASEGT.

The chain uses TRBV6-1 and TRBJ2-7, with 9 bases fitting TRBD1. Sequenced input: memory CD4+ T cells from blood. This clonotype was sampled from an adult in good health and CMV-seropositive. Here the CDR3 reads CAATGGGTGSYEQYF. The DNA for the CDR3 is TGTGCCGCCACGGGGGGCGGGACAGGGTCCTACGAGCAGTACTTC.